These 23 T cell receptor beta chains were all obtained from the same sample, sequenced in a study of shared clonotypes between healthy human individuals. Method: immunoSEQ multiplex PCR; TCRdb's copy keeps in-frame clones and lacks some. The table lists over a million clones, 75% of them singletons. The sequenced material came from memory CD4+ T cells sorted from blood. As to subset: CD45RA-negative fraction. The source of these receptors is a man aged 18 to 29 in good health.

In DNA, the CDR3 is TGTGCCAGCAGCTTGGTCAATGGGGGTGCCAAAAACATTCAGTACTTC. It yields the protein CASSLVNGGAKNIQYF. This chain joins TRBV5-6 and TRBJ2-4, with D perhaps given as TRBD1 or TRBD2 (5 bases each). CDR3 size: 16 residues. Germline CDR1 is SGHDT and CDR2 is YYEEEE. With 0 bases removed from V and 1 base from J, the gap between germline ends came to 11 bases.

The chain couples TRBV5-4 to TRBJ1-1, with 7 nucleotides matching TRBD1. V lost 0 bases to trimming and J lost 1 base; unmatched junction nucleotides: 6. The germline V gene encodes CDR1 SGHNT and CDR2 YYREEE (reference sequence). This CDR3 region has 16 residues. The CDR3 spells CASSLARGHPNTEAFF. The CDR3 nucleotides are TGTGCCAGCAGCTTGGCGAGGGGGCACCCGAACACTGAAGCTTTCTTT.

J is TRBJ2-1 and V is TRBV5-6; 9 nucleotides match TRBD2. CDR3 length: 15 residues. Trimming removed 0 bases from V and 12 bases from J; junction bases left unmatched: 10. Germline CDR1 and CDR2: SGHDT and YYEEEE. CDR3 region: CASSLVAGGRGGQFF. The CDR3 DNA is TGTGCCAGCAGCTTGGTGGCGGGGGGGCGAGGTGGGCAGTTCTTC.

A word on this clone: Within the sample, other DNA sequences also encode this same CDR3. The chain employs TRBV18 and TRBJ2-1, with D hard to call. This CDR3 has 12 amino acids. In germline, CDR1 is KGHSH, CDR2 LQKENI. V shed 2 bases and J shed 5 bases, with 4 bases lying between them. DNA for the CDR3: TGTGCCAGCTCACCAGGGGACAATGAGCAGTTCTTC. Protein sequence: CASSPGDNEQFF.

The chain uses TRBV4-1 and TRBJ1-6; 7 bases align to TRBD1. J was trimmed by 11 bases and V by 4 bases; bases with no gene match: 14. This CDR3 contains 16 residues. The germline CDR1 and CDR2 sequences are MGHRA and YSYEKL. Here the CDR3 reads CASSPGTVDTIPPLHF. The CDR3 coding sequence is TGCGCCAGCAGCCCCGGGACAGTAGATACGATTCCACCCCTCCACTTT.

This clone has a single count. The V gene is TRBV10-3, the J gene TRBJ2-5; D is unclear. The V and J ends lost 10 bases and 0 bases respectively, with 15 bases between them. This CDR3 has 14 residues. The germline V gene has CDR1 ENHRY and CDR2 SYGVKD. The CDR3 bases are TGTGCCACCCGCCCCTTAGAGTACCAAGAGACCCAGTACTTC. Encoded protein: CATRPLEYQETQYF.

This rearrangement joins TRBV2 to TRBJ1-2; 7 nucleotides align to TRBD1. The length of the CDR3 is 14 residues. Germline V lookup: CDR1 SNHLY, CDR2 FYNNEI. Unmatched junction bases numbered 7, after V lost 4 bases and J lost 5 bases. Here the CDR3 reads CASSGGGQTYGYTF. DNA for the CDR3: TGTGCCAGCAGTGGGGGGGGACAGACATATGGCTACACCTTC.

In regard to this clone: A read error likely explains this, since a far larger clone differs by one base. This chain joins TRBV5-1 and TRBJ2-7, with D unresolved. The CDR3 is made up of 15 amino acids. CDR1 and CDR2 (germline): SGHRS, YFSETQ. The CDR3 sequence is CASGLGIFGVDEQYF. DNA of the CDR3: TGCGCCAGCGGCTTGGGGATCTTTGGGGTCGACGAGCAGTACTTC.

The chain carries TRBV28 and TRBJ1-2; 8 bases are a match to TRBD1. Germline CDR1 and CDR2: MDHEN and SYDVKM. V shed 3 bases, J shed 7 bases, and the junction held 4 bases outside the gene matches. This CDR3 has 13 amino acids. Here the CDR3 DNA reads TGTGCCAGCAGTTTGAGCAGGGGGCTTGGCTACACCTTC. Translating gives CASSLSRGLGYTF.

On this clone: The sample has other DNA sequences that encode this CDR3 too. The chain has TRBV18 and TRBJ1-6; 11 nucleotides agree with TRBD1. The CDR3 is 15 amino acids. Unmatched junction bases numbered 0, after V lost 2 bases and J lost 6 bases. Looked up from germline, CDR1 is KGHSH and CDR2 is LQKENI. The CDR3 sequence: CASSPGTGGNSPLHF. Here the CDR3 DNA reads TGTGCCAGCTCACCAGGGACAGGGGGTAATTCACCCCTCCACTTT. The entire variable domain, with the rest obtained from reference TRBV18 and TRBJ1-6, is as follows: NAGVMQNPRHLVRRRGQEARLRCSPMKGHSHVYWYRQLPEEGLKFMVYLQKENIIDESGMPKERFSAEFPKEGPSILRIQQVVRGDSAAYFCASSPGTGGNSPLHFGNGTRLTVT.

The V call is TRBV5-6, the J call TRBJ1-1; D perhaps matches TRBD1 (5 bases). V lost 4 bases, J lost 1 base, and 17 bases lay in between. CDR1 SGHDT and CDR2 YYEEEE come from the germline V gene. This CDR3 region has 16 residues. Here the CDR3 DNA reads TGTGCCAGCAGCCCCGGGTGGGGCGAGCGGAACACTGAAGCTTTCTTT. Translated: CASSPGWGERNTEAFF.

Of note for this clone: In the same sample, other DNA sequences code for this CDR3. The chain has TRBV2 and TRBJ2-3; D not resolved. CDR1 SNHLY and CDR2 FYNNEI come from the germline V gene. V lost 6 bases and J 3 bases, leaving 10 bases between the germline ends. The CDR3 length is 13 residues. CDR3 sequence (DNA): TGTGCCAGCAGCGGCAGGCCGACAGATACGCAGTATTTT. Its translation is CASSGRPTDTQYF.

The chain has TRBV6-6 and TRBJ2-7; D not certain. Between the trimmed V and J ends, which lost 4 bases and 3 bases, there was a span of 13 bases. This CDR3 has 14 residues. The V gene's germline CDR1 is MNHNY and CDR2 SVGAGI (reference sequence). The CDR3 nucleotides read TGTGCCAGCAGTTTTTCTCCCGAAGGCTACGAGCAGTACTTC. Translating gives CASSFSPEGYEQYF.

V usage is TRBV29-1 and J usage is TRBJ1-2; D is unclear. The CDR3 runs to 13 residues. CDR1 is SQVTM and CDR2 is ANQGSEA in the germline V gene. V dropped 0 bases and J dropped 9 bases, with 14 bases sitting between them. The DNA for the CDR3 is TGCAGCGTTGAAGAGGATGGAGGGAACCGCTACACCTTC. As protein: CSVEEDGGNRYTF. Based on the CDR3 plus reference TRBV29-1 and TRBJ1-2, the full variable domain is SAVISQKPSRDICQRGTSLTIQCQVDSQVTMMFWYRQQPGQSLTLIATANQGSEATYESGFVIDKFPISRPNLTFSTLTVSNMSPEDSSIYLCSVEEDGGNRYTFGSGTRLTVV.

The chain combines TRBV9 with TRBJ1-1, with D hard to call. Germline V gives CDR1 SGDLS, CDR2 YYNGEE. The CDR3 consists of 12 residues. V was shortened by 0 bases and J by 11 bases, with 11 bases between the two germline ends. The CDR3 spells CASSVGEGRAFF. The DNA of the CDR3 is TGTGCCAGCAGCGTAGGTGAGGGTAGGGCTTTCTTT.

V and J are TRBV5-4 and TRBJ2-3; TRBD2 agrees at 8 bases. This CDR3 is built from 15 residues. The V segment lost 2 bases and the J segment 0 bases; nucleotides outside the gene matches: 2. Per germline, CDR1 SGHNT and CDR2 YYREEE (reference sequence). CDR3 nucleotides: TGTGCCAGCAGCTTCACTAGCGGTAGCACAGATACGCAGTATTTT. It is translated as CASSFTSGSTDTQYF. The whole variable domain, remainder taken from reference TRBV5-4 and TRBJ2-3, is ETGVTQSPTHLIKTRGQQVTLRCSSQSGHNTVSWYQQALGQGPQFIFQYYREEENGRGNFPPRFSGLQFPNYSSELNVNALELDDSALYLCASSFTSGSTDTQYFGPGTRLTVL.

The chain has TRBV21-1 and TRBJ1-3. TRBV21-1 is a known pseudogene. The CDR3 has 15 residues. The CDR3 nucleotides are TGTGCCAGCAGCAAAGTGTCAGCCTCTGGAAACACCATATATTTT. Residues: CASSKVSASGNTIYF.

The chain is built from TRBV6-1 and TRBJ2-5; a weak D match, TRBD2 (6 bases). Germline CDR1 MNHNS, CDR2 SASEGT. Trimming stripped 6 bases from V and 5 bases from J, with 19 bases between. This CDR3 spans 15 amino acids. The CDR3: CASSPVTVGGETQYF. In nucleotides, the CDR3 is TGTGCCAGCAGCCCCGTCACCGTTGGGGGGGAGACCCAGTACTTC.

V is TRBV5-4 and J is TRBJ2-4; D might be TRBD1 or TRBD2, each matching 5 bases. The CDR3 is 15 residues long. Germline values: CDR1 SGHNT, CDR2 YYREEE (reference sequence). Trimming took 2 bases from V and 12 from J, leaving 21 bases between them. The CDR3 region is CASSLRGTQGGAQYF. The DNA of the CDR3 is TGTGCCAGCAGCTTACGTGGGACCCAGGGCGGAGCTCAGTACTTC.

The chain is built from TRBV9 and TRBJ2-3; unclear D gene. This CDR3 is built from 13 residues. The V end lost 0 bases, the J end lost 1 base, and 3 bases lay between the germline ends. Germline loops: CDR1 SGDLS, CDR2 YYNGEE. CDR3 nucleotide sequence: TGTGCCAGCAGCGTAGACGGCACAGATACGCAGTATTTT. This sequence encodes CASSVDGTDTQYF.

This clone was observed a single time. V is TRBV25-1 and J is TRBJ1-6, with 8 bases lining up with TRBD1. The CDR3 sequence is 17 residues long. Germline V gene lookup returns CDR1 MGHDK and CDR2 SYGVNS. J lost 2 bases, V lost 4 bases, and 7 bases had no gene match. CDR3 DNA: TGTGCCAGCAGTGTAGGACAGGGAGGCCCCTATAATTCACCCCTCCACTTT. This codes for CASSVGQGGPYNSPLHF.

This clone is a singleton in its sample. The CDR3 is CASSYSASYEQYF. The CDR3 DNA reads TGTGCCAGCAGTTACTCGGCCTCCTACGAGCAGTACTTC. The rearrangement uses TRBV6-6 and TRBJ2-7; D not certain. Germline CDR1 MNHNY, CDR2 SVGAGI (reference sequence). The CDR3 has 13 residues. Trimming left V 0 bases short and J 0 bases short, with 3 bases between.

This clone was recorded once. The chain is built from TRBV4-1 and TRBJ1-3; unclear D gene. V was cut by 0 bases and J by 2 bases, with 17 bases left in between. The CDR3 runs 18 residues. Germline V gene data show CDR1 as MGHRA and CDR2 as YSYEKL. The CDR3 region has the DNA TGCGCCAGCAGCCAAGAAGCCGGAGGCGCAGGAACTGGAAACACCATATATTTT. Amino acid sequence: CASSQEAGGAGTGNTIYF.